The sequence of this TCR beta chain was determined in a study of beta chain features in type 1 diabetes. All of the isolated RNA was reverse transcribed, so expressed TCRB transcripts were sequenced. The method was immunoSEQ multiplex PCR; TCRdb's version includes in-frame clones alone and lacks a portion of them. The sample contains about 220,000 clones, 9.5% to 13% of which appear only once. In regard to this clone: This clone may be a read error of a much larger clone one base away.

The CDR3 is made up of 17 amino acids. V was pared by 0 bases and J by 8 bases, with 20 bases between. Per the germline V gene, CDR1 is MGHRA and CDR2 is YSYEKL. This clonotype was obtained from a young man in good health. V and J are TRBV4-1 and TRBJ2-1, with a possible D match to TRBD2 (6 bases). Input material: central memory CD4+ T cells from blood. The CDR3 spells CASSQEAGQILWDEQFF. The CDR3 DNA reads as TGCGCCAGCAGCCAAGAGGCGGGGCAAATCCTATGGGATGAGCAGTTCTTC.